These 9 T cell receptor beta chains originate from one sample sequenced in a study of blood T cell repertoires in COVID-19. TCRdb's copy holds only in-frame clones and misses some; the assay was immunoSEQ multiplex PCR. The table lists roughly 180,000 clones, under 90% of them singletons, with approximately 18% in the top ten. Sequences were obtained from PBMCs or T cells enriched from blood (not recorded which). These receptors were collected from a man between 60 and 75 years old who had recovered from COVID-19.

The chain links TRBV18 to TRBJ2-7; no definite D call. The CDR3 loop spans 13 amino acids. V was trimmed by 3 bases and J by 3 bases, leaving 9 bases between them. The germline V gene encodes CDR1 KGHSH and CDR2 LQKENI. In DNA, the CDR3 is TGTGCCAGCTCACCCCAATCCAGCTACGAGCAGTACTTC. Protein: CASSPQSSYEQYF.

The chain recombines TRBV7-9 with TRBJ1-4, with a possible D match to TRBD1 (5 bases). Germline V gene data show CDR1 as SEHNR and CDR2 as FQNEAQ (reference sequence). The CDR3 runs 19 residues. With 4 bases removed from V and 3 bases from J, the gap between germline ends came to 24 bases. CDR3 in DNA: TGTGCCAGCAGCTCCTATATGTCAGCAGGGAAGGTTCCTAATGAAAAACTGTTTTTT. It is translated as CASSSYMSAGKVPNEKLFF.

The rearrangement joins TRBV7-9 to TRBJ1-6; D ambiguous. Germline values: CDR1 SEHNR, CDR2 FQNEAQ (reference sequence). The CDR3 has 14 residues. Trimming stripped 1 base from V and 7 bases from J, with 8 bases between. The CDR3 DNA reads TGTGCCAGCAGCTTAGGCGGCCTGAATTCACCCCTCCACTTT. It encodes CASSLGGLNSPLHF.

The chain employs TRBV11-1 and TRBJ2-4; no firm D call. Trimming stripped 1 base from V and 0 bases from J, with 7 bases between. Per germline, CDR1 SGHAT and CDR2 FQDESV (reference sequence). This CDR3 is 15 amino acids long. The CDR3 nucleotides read TGTGCCAGCAGCTTAGTAAACACAGCCAAAAACATTCAGTACTTC. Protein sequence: CASSLVNTAKNIQYF. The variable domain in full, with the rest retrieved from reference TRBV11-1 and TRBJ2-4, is EAEVAQSPRYKITEKSQAVAFWCDPISGHATLYWYRQILGQGPELLVQFQDESVVDDSQLPKDRFSAERLKGVDSTLKIQPAELGDSAMYLCASSLVNTAKNIQYFGAGTRLSVL.

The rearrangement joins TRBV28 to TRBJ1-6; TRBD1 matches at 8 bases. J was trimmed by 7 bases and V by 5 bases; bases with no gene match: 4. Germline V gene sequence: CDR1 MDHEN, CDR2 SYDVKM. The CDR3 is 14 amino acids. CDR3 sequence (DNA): TGTGCCAGCAGTGGCGGACAGGGCAATTCACCCCTCCACTTT. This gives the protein CASSGGQGNSPLHF.

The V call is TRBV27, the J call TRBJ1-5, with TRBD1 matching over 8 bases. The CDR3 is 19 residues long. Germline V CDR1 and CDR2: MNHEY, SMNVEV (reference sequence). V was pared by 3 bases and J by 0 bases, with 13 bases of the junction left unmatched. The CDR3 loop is CASSLAGGTGLYSNQPQHF. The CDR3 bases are TGTGCCAGCAGTTTGGCCGGAGGGACAGGTCTATATAGCAATCAGCCCCAGCATTTT.

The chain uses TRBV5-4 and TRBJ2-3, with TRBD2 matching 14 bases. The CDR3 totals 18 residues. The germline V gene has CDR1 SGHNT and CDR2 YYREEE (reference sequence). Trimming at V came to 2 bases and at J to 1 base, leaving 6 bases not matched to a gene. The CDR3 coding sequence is TGTGCCAGCAGCTTAGGACTAGCGGGGGGTAGCGGCACAGATACGCAGTATTTT. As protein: CASSLGLAGGSGTDTQYF.

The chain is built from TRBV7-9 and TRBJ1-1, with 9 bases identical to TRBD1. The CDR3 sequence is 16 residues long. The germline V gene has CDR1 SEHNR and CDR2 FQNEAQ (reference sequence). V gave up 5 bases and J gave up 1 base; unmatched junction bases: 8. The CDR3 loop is CASSQELQGANTEAFF. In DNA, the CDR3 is TGTGCCAGCAGCCAAGAATTACAGGGGGCGAACACTGAAGCTTTCTTT.

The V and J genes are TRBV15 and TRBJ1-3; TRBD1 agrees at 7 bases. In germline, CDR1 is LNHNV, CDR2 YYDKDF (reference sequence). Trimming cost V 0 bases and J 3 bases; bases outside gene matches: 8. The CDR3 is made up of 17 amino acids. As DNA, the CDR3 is TGTGCCACCAGCAGAGAAGAAGACAGGGTGTTTGGAAACACCATATATTTT. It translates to CATSREEDRVFGNTIYF.